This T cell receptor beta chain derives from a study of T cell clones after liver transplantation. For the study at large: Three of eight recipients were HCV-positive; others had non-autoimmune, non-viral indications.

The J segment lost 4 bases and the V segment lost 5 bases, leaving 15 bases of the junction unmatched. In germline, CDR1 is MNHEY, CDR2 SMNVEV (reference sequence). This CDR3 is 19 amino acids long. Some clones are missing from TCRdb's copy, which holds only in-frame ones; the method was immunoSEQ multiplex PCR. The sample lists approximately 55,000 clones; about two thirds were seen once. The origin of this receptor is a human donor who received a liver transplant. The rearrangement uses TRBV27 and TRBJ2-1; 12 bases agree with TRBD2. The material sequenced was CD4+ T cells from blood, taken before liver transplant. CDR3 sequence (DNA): TGTGCCAGCAGTACCCGACTAGCGGGGGCCAGGGGCCAATACAATGAGCAGTTCTTC. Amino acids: CASSTRLAGARGQYNEQFF.